The 19 T cell receptor beta chains presented below share a single source sample, sequenced in a study of T-cell reconstitution after alpha-beta-depleted transplantation in children. TCRbeta library preparation incorporated unique molecular identifiers. TCRdb used MiXCR to reprocess the PCR reads, holding one entry per CDR3 protein. The table records tens of thousands of distinct CDR3 sequences, just under 7.5% of them present only once. The sample in question was PBMCs from the stem cell graft donor, obtained from the stem cell graft. These receptors were obtained from a human donor who donated a stem cell graft to a child with acute lymphoblastic leukemia.

This clonotype was observed at least ten times. The chain has TRBV10-2 and TRBJ1-5; D may be TRBD1 (6 bases). Looked up from germline, CDR1 is WSHSY and CDR2 is SAAADI. This CDR3 comprises 13 residues. Trimming left V 8 bases short and J 3 bases short, with 11 bases between. The DNA of the CDR3 is TGCGCCAGCCAACAGGGCTACAATCAGCCCCAGCATTTT. Translated: CASQQGYNQPQHF.

This clonotype turned up a few times. The chain is built from TRBV2 and TRBJ2-3, with a weak D call TRBD2 (5 bases). Trimming cost V 2 bases and J 0 bases, with 12 bases left between them. The CDR3 extends over 16 amino acids. Per the germline V gene, CDR1 is SNHLY and CDR2 is FYNNEI. DNA for the CDR3: TGTGCCAGCAGTGAATTCGGCGGGTCTAGCACAGATACGCAGTATTTT. Encoded protein: CASSEFGGSSTDTQYF.

This clonotype occurred many times. This chain joins TRBV12-3 or TRBV12-4 and TRBJ1-1; TRBD1 agrees at 7 bases. CDR3 size: 15 residues. V was clipped by 3 bases and J by 1 base; unmatched bases: 5. The CDR3 DNA reads TGTGCCAGCAGTTTCGGCGACAGGGAGAACACTGAAGCTTTCTTT. Translated: CASSFGDRENTEAFF.

V is TRBV20-1 and J is TRBJ2-7; D is perhaps TRBD1 (6 bases). The CDR3 loop spans 15 amino acids. The germline gives CDR1 DFQATT, CDR2 SNEGSKA (reference sequence). The germline V and J ends were trimmed by 2 bases and 4 bases, with 18 bases remaining between them. DNA for the CDR3: TGCAGTGCTAGATCTGGAACCGGGACACCTTACGAGCAGTACTTC. Translated, it gives CSARSGTGTPYEQYF.

This clonotype was recorded at least ten times. The rearrangement joins TRBV6-6 to TRBJ2-6; TRBD2 is a possible D gene (5 bases). CDR1 and CDR2 (germline): MNHNY, SVGAGI (reference sequence). The CDR3 length is 18 residues. The V and J ends lost 2 bases and 2 bases respectively, with 16 bases between them. The CDR3 is CASSYQRTGLAGANVLTF. The CDR3, as DNA: TGTGCCAGCAGTTACCAAAGGACGGGGTTGGCTGGGGCCAACGTCCTGACTTTC.

This clonotype was recorded at least ten times. The chain links TRBV20-1 to TRBJ1-1; 8 positions agree with TRBD1. Germline V CDR1 and CDR2: DFQATT, SNEGSKA (reference sequence). The CDR3 covers 15 residues. J was trimmed by 2 bases and V by 1 base; bases with no gene match: 6. The DNA of the CDR3 is TGCAGTGCTAGAGCGGACAGGGCCATAAACACTGAAGCTTTCTTT. Translating it yields CSARADRAINTEAFF.

The chain is built from TRBV7-9 and TRBJ1-1, with TRBD1 identical over 9 bases. Germline assignment: CDR1 SEHNR and CDR2 FQNEAQ (reference sequence). V dropped 5 bases and J dropped 0; count of bases not matched to a gene: 4. The CDR3 has 15 residues. The CDR3: CASSRDRVMNTEAFF. The CDR3 nucleotides read TGTGCCAGCAGCCGGGACAGGGTGATGAACACTGAAGCTTTCTTT.

This clonotype was seen many times. V gene TRBV10-3 combines with J gene TRBJ1-2, with D tentatively TRBD1 (5 bases). Trimming shortened V by 4 bases and J by 8 bases, and 11 bases separated the two germline ends. The CDR3 runs to 12 residues. CDR1 ENHRY and CDR2 SYGVKD come from the germline V gene. In nucleotides, the CDR3 is TGTGCCATCAGTGGAGGGGTCGGCGGCTACACCTTC. As protein: CAISGGVGGYTF.

This clonotype was observed a few times. The chain has TRBV2 and TRBJ2-7; the D is unclear. The germline gives CDR1 SNHLY, CDR2 FYNNEI. V was pared by 0 bases and J by 2 bases, with 2 bases between. CDR3 length: 12 residues. DNA of the CDR3: TGTGCCAGCAGTGAAGCGGCCTACGAGCAGTACTTC. It yields the protein CASSEAAYEQYF.

Many counts were recorded for this clonotype. The V call is TRBV11-2, the J call TRBJ2-4; D may be TRBD1 (6 bases). Germline-derived CDR1 and CDR2 are SGHAT and FQNNGV. The CDR3 runs to 13 residues. V was clipped by 3 bases and J by 10 bases, with 13 bases between them. Here the CDR3 reads CASSLGQNKIQYF. DNA for the CDR3: TGTGCCAGCAGCTTGGGACAAAACAAGATTCAGTACTTC.

The sample holds many counts of this clonotype. The chain combines TRBV12-3 or TRBV12-4 with TRBJ2-7, with D possibly matching TRBD2 (7 bases). The CDR3 covers 14 residues. Trimming cost V 6 bases and J 5 bases, with 17 bases left between them. For the CDR3, the DNA is TGTGCCAGCAGCCGGGGCGGGGGCAGCGACGAGCAGTACTTC. Encoded protein: CASSRGGGSDEQYF.

Notes on this clonotype: Compared with germline, one end of the junction differs, possibly owing to a read error. The chain combines TRBV4-1 with TRBJ2-5, with a weak D call TRBD1 (5 bases). This CDR3 region has 13 residues. Per the germline V gene, CDR1 is MGHRA and CDR2 is YSYEKL. The CDR3: CASSPGIQETQYF. In DNA, the CDR3 is TGCGCCAGCAGCCCAGGGATCCAAGAGACTCAGTACTTC.

This clonotype was recorded at least ten times. The chain is built from TRBV7-2 and TRBJ2-3; 9 bases are shared with TRBD1. CDR3 length: 17 amino acids. Germline V gene lookup returns CDR1 SGHTA and CDR2 FQGNSA. Trimming removed 5 bases from V and 1 base from J; junction bases left unmatched: 10. This chain's CDR3 is CASSIGQGKIRTDTQYF. The CDR3 DNA sequence: TGTGCCAGCAGCATCGGACAGGGGAAAATTCGCACAGATACGCAGTATTTT.

V gene TRBV5-1 combines with J gene TRBJ2-3; tentatively, D is TRBD1 (6 bases). The CDR3 is made up of 15 amino acids. The germline V gene encodes CDR1 SGHRS and CDR2 YFSETQ. V was shortened by 0 bases and J by 1 base, with 9 bases between the two germline ends. The CDR3 loop is CASSLDTGRTDTQYF. For the CDR3, the DNA is TGCGCCAGCAGCTTGGATACAGGGCGCACAGATACGCAGTATTTT.

The chain recombines TRBV6-1 with TRBJ2-3, with D possibly matching TRBD2 (6 bases). Trimming pared 7 bases from V and 4 bases from J, leaving 21 bases between. CDR1 is MNHNS and CDR2 is SASEGT in the germline V gene. This CDR3 contains 16 residues. The CDR3 nucleotides are TGTGCCAGCACAAACGATGGGGGAGGTCCCGCAGATACGCAGTATTTT. Translating it yields CASTNDGGGPADTQYF.

This clonotype was counted many times. The chain carries TRBV5-1 and TRBJ2-5; perhaps TRBD1 as D (6 bases). This CDR3 is built from 14 residues. Trimming took off 4 bases at V and 7 bases at J, with 17 bases between the two ends. Germline lookup yields CDR1 SGHRS and CDR2 YFSETQ. This CDR3 is CASSPLGALGTQYF. Written as DNA, the CDR3 is TGCGCCAGCAGCCCCTTGGGGGCCCTGGGGACCCAGTACTTC.

This clonotype was counted at least ten times. V is TRBV12-3 or TRBV12-4 and J is TRBJ1-3; 7 nucleotides agree with TRBD1. The CDR3 consists of 13 residues. V lost 5 bases, J lost 6 bases, and 4 bases stayed unmatched. The CDR3, as DNA: TGTGCCAGCAGTCCTGACAGGGTAAACACCATATATTTT. Translated, it gives CASSPDRVNTIYF.

At least ten counts were recorded for this clonotype. The chain recombines TRBV7-9 with TRBJ1-6; TRBD1 matches 7 bases. Germline lookup yields CDR1 SEHNR and CDR2 FQNEAQ (reference sequence). V trimming: 2 bases; J trimming: 7 bases; junction bases outside the gene matches: 5. The CDR3 is made up of 15 amino acids. CDR3 residues: CASSLMTGLNSPLHF. The CDR3, as DNA: TGTGCCAGCAGCTTAATGACAGGGTTAAATTCACCCCTCCACTTT.

V is TRBV5-8 and J is TRBJ2-1; D is possibly TRBD1 (6 bases). This CDR3 comprises 16 residues. Germline values: CDR1 SGHTS, CDR2 YDEGEE. Trimming left V 0 bases short and J 1 base short, with 11 bases between. In DNA, the CDR3 is TGTGCCAGCAGCTTGGGTTCAGGGGTGTCCTACAATGAGCAGTTCTTC. Protein: CASSLGSGVSYNEQFF.